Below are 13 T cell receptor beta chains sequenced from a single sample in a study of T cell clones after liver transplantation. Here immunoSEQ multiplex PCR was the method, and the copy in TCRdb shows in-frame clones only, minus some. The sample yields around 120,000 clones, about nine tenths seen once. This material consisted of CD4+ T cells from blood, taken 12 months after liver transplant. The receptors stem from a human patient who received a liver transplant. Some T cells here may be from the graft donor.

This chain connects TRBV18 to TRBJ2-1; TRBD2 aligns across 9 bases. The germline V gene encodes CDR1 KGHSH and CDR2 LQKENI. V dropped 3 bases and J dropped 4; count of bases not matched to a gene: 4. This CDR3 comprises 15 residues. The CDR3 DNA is TGTGCCAGCTCACCCCGGACTAGCGAGTACAATGAGCAGTTCTTC. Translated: CASSPRTSEYNEQFF.

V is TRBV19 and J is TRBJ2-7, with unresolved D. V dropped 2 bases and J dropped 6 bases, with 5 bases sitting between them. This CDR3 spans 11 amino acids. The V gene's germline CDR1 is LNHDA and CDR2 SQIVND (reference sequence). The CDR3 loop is CASSISTEQYF. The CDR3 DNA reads TGTGCCAGTAGTATATCTACCGAGCAGTACTTC.

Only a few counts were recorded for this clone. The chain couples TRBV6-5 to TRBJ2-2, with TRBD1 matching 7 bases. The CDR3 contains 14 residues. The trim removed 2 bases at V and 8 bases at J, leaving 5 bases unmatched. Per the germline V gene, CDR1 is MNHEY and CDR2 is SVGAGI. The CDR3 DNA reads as TGTGCCAGCAGTTACCAACAGGGGTGGGGGGAGCTGTTTTTT. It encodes CASSYQQGWGELFF.

This CDR3 reads CASSLAGGPNEQFF. The CDR3 DNA reads as TGTGCCAGCAGTTTAGCGGGAGGGCCTAATGAGCAGTTCTTC. The chain has TRBV25-1 and TRBJ2-1; 11 bases fit TRBD2. The trim removed 5 bases at V and 7 bases at J, leaving 4 bases unmatched. Looked up from germline, CDR1 is MGHDK and CDR2 is SYGVNS. This CDR3 region has 14 residues.

Here the CDR3 DNA reads TGTGCCAGCAGCCCGGGACAGGGGACGACCGGGGAGCTGTTTTTT. It encodes CASSPGQGTTGELFF. This chain connects TRBV5-6 to TRBJ2-2; 10 nucleotides match TRBD1. In germline, CDR1 is SGHDT, CDR2 YYEEEE. The CDR3 is made up of 15 amino acids. V trimming: 4 bases; J trimming: 5 bases; junction bases outside the gene matches: 5.

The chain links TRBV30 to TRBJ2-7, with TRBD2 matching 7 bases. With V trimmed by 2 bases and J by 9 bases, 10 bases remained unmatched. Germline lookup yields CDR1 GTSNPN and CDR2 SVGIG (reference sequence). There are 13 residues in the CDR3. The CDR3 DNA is TGTGCCTGGAGTACCGGGGGGAGATCCTCGCAGTACTTC. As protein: CAWSTGGRSSQYF.

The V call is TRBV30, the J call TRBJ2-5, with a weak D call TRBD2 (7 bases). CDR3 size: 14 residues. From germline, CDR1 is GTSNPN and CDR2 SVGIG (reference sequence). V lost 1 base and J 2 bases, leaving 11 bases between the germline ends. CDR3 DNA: TGTGCCTGGAGTGGGGGGGGCGGTCAAGAGACCCAGTACTTC. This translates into CAWSGGGGQETQYF.

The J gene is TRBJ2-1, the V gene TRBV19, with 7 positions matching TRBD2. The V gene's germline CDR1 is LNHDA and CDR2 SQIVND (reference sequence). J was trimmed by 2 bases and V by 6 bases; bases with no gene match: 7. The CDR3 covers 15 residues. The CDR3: CASRKREGAYNEQFF. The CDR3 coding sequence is TGTGCCAGTAGGAAGCGGGAAGGGGCCTACAATGAGCAGTTCTTC. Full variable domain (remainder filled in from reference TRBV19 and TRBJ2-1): DGGITQSPKYLFRKEGQNVTLSCEQNLNHDAMYWYRQDPGQGLRLIYYSQIVNDFQKGDIAEGYSVSREKKESFPLTVTSAQKNPTAFYLCASRKREGAYNEQFFGPGTRLTVL.

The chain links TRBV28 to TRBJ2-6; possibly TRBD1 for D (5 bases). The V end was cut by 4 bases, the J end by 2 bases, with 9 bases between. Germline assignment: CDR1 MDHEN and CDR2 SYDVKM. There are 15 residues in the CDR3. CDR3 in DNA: TGTGCCAGCAGTTCCAGGGTTGCTGGGGCCAACGTCCTGACTTTC. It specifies CASSSRVAGANVLTF.

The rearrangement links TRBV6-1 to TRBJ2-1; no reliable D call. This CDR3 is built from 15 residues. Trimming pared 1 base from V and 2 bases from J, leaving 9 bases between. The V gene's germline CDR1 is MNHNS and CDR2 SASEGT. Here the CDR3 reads CASSEETQTYNEQFF. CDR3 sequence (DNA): TGTGCCAGCAGTGAAGAGACACAAACCTACAATGAGCAGTTCTTC.

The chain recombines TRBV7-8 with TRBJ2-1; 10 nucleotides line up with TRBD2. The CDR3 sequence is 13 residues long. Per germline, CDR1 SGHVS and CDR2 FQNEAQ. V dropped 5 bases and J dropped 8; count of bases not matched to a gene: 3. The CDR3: CASSIGTSDEQFF. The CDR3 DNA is TGTGCCAGCAGCATCGGGACTAGCGATGAGCAGTTCTTC.

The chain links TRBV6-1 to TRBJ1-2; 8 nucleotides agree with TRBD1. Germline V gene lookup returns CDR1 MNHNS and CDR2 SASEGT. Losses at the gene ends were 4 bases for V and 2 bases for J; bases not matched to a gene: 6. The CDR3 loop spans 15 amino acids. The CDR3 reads CASSASDRGNYGYTF. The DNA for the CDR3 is TGTGCCAGCAGTGCTTCCGACAGGGGCAACTATGGCTACACCTTC.

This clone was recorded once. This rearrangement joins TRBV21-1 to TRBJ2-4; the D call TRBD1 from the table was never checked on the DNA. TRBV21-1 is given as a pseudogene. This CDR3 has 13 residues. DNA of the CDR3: TGTGCCAGCACCGGACAGGGGACAAACATTCAGTACTTC. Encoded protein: CASTGQGTNIQYF.